The TCR beta chain described here comes from a study of blood T cell repertoires in COVID-19. Methods used by the authors: Reference gene primers were amplified, and this amplification served to estimate nucleated cell counts. Sequencing used immunoSEQ multiplex PCR; TCRdb keeps in-frame clones, though not all of them. V and J calls and clone size follow that table, whereas D and trimming were derived from the DNA. The sample yields some 110,000 clones, 65% to 85% seen once. The germline V gene encodes CDR1 LGHDT and CDR2 YNNKEL (reference sequence). Trimming cost V 0 bases and J 4 bases; bases outside gene matches: 6. The CDR3 has 17 amino acids. Participants were aged about 18 to 100 years from 20 to 30 US areas. Participants were placed into cohorts based on the clinical history they reported. Recovery meant two consecutive negative NP/OP PCR tests, professional clearance, or resolved symptoms.

V and J are TRBV3-1 (or the pseudogene TRBV3-2) and TRBJ2-5; 12 bases agree with TRBD2. The origin of this receptor is a woman in her twenties or thirties who had recovered from COVID-19. Sequenced: PBMCs or T cells enriched from blood (not recorded which). The CDR3 reads CASSQDLELAGGETQYF. DNA for the CDR3: TGTGCCAGCAGCCAAGATCTAGAACTAGCGGGAGGAGAGACCCAGTACTTC.